The next 32 T cell receptor beta chains were all read from a single sample in a study of blood T cells in healthy people across ages. Primed by a sample-barcoded 5' primer and a J-beta primer mix, a second PCR proceeded for roughly 7 to 11 cycles. TCRdb redid the calling of the 5' RACE reads with MiXCR, one entry per CDR3 protein. The table has about 780,000 distinct CDR3 sequences, roughly 26% seen once; the top ten hold about 3%. This sample also belongs to another study, concerning T cells of mothers and their children.

Sequenced input: blood. The origin of the receptors is a boy between 10 and 17 years old in good health.

Only a few counts were recorded for this clonotype. V usage is TRBV4-1 and J usage is TRBJ1-2, with D perhaps matching TRBD1 (5 bases). This CDR3 is built from 15 residues. V dropped 0 bases and J dropped 4 bases, with 12 bases sitting between them. Germline V gene lookup returns CDR1 MGHRA and CDR2 YSYEKL. CDR3 DNA sequence: TGCGCCAGCAGCCAAGAGGGCAGGGCTGGCTATGGCTACACCTTC. Encoded protein: CASSQEGRAGYGYTF.

This clonotype was observed a handful of times. The rearrangement joins TRBV20-1 to TRBJ1-1; perhaps TRBD1 as D (5 bases). The CDR3 contains 14 residues. Germline V gene sequence: CDR1 DFQATT, CDR2 SNEGSKA (reference sequence). With 6 bases removed from V and 0 bases from J, the gap between germline ends came to 14 bases. CDR3 in amino acids: CSATSGPMNTEAFF. For the CDR3, the DNA is TGCAGTGCCACTTCGGGACCGATGAACACTGAAGCTTTCTTT.

The CDR3: CASSLPWVHHEQYF. In DNA form, the CDR3 reads TGTGCCAGCAGCCTACCATGGGTTCACCACGAGCAGTACTTC. The J gene is TRBJ2-7, the V gene TRBV5-5; D uncertain. The CDR3 has 14 amino acids. With 4 bases removed from V and 5 bases from J, the gap between germline ends came to 16 bases. The germline gives CDR1 SGHKS, CDR2 YYEKEE (reference sequence). Filled out from reference TRBV5-5 and TRBJ2-7, the complete variable domain reads DAGVTQSPTHLIKTRGQQVTLRCSPISGHKSVSWYQQVLGQGPQFIFQYYEKEERGRGNFPDRFSARQFPNYSSELNVNALLLGDSALYLCASSLPWVHHEQYFGPGTRLTVT.

The CDR3 DNA is TGCAGCGCGATAGCGGGGACCTACGAGCAGTACTTC. This encodes CSAIAGTYEQYF. This sequence joins TRBV29-1 and TRBJ2-7; the match to TRBD2 covers 8 bases. Germline trimming cut 7 bases from V and 2 bases from J; bases unmatched to any gene: 4. Germline CDR1 reads SQVTM; CDR2 reads ANQGSEA. The CDR3 is 12 residues long.

J is TRBJ2-7 and V is TRBV12-3 or TRBV12-4, with 7 bases matching TRBD1. This CDR3 comprises 17 residues. V lost 6 bases to trimming and J lost 0 bases; unmatched junction nucleotides: 14. CDR3 DNA: TGTGCCAGCAGCCGAATACCCAGGACAGGAAGCTCCTACGAGCAGTACTTC. Protein: CASSRIPRTGSSYEQYF.

The sample holds a few counts of this clonotype. The chain couples TRBV18 to TRBJ1-2, with 12 bases that match TRBD1. The CDR3 spans 15 residues. The germline V gene encodes CDR1 KGHSH and CDR2 LQKENI. V was pared by 4 bases and J by 11 bases, with 11 bases of the junction left unmatched. As DNA, the CDR3 is TGTGCCAGCTCACAAACGTTCGGGACAGGGGGCTGGTACACCTTC. Translation gives CASSQTFGTGGWYTF.

V and J are TRBV11-2 and TRBJ2-7, with TRBD2 identical over 11 bases. The CDR3 length is 14 residues. After removal of 4 bases from V and 4 bases from J, the junction contained 3 bases not matched to a gene. Germline V lookup: CDR1 SGHAT, CDR2 FQNNGV. The CDR3 DNA is TGTGCCAGCAGCTCGTCTAGCGGGAGGTACGAGCAGTACTTC. Translating it yields CASSSSSGRYEQYF.

The chain links TRBV7-2 to TRBJ1-1; tentatively, D is TRBD1 (6 bases). CDR3 length: 14 residues. Germline lookup yields CDR1 SGHTA and CDR2 FQGNSA. V was pared by 3 bases and J by 4 bases, with 12 bases between. CDR3 in amino acids: CASSFLGATTEAFF. The CDR3 bases are TGTGCCAGCAGCTTCTTGGGGGCAACCACTGAAGCTTTCTTT. Complete variable domain (other parts from reference TRBV7-2 and TRBJ1-1): GAGVSQSPSNKVTEKGKDVELRCDPISGHTALYWYRQSLGQGLEFLIYFQGNSAPDKSGLPSDRFSAERTGGSVSTLTIQRTQQEDSAVYLCASSFLGATTEAFFGQGTRLTVV.

The chain carries TRBV20-1 and TRBJ2-7; D call uncertain. The CDR3 is 12 amino acids. With 6 bases removed from V and 4 bases from J, the gap between germline ends came to 13 bases. Looked up from germline, CDR1 is DFQATT and CDR2 is SNEGSKA (reference sequence). As DNA, the CDR3 is TGCAGTGCGGCGGTGGGATGGTACGAGCAGTACTTC. This codes for CSAAVGWYEQYF.

This clonotype was observed many times. V gene TRBV15 combines with J gene TRBJ2-7; 10 positions match TRBD1. Per germline, CDR1 LNHNV and CDR2 YYDKDF (reference sequence). The CDR3 has 13 amino acids. After removal of 5 bases from V and 5 bases from J, the junction contained 3 bases not matched to a gene. The CDR3 here is CATSSGQGNEQYF. The CDR3 DNA is TGTGCCACCAGCTCGGGACAGGGGAACGAGCAGTACTTC.

This clonotype was seen a few times. The rearrangement joins TRBV28 to TRBJ2-2, with 9 bases identical to TRBD2. Germline CDR1 MDHEN, CDR2 SYDVKM. J lost 4 bases, V lost 6 bases, and 9 bases had no gene match. The CDR3 runs to 16 residues. CDR3 protein: CASRLLAGRSTGELFF. The CDR3, as DNA: TGTGCCAGCAGACTTCTAGCGGGGCGATCCACCGGGGAGCTGTTTTTT.

A few counts support this clonotype. This sequence joins TRBV15 and TRBJ2-7; 7 positions match TRBD1. The DNA end lines up better with TRBJ2-1; the J call may be wrong. The CDR3 consists of 14 residues. From germline, CDR1 is LNHNV and CDR2 YYDKDF (reference sequence). The CDR3 DNA is TGTGCCACCAGCAAGGGACAGACCCCCAATGAGCAGTTCTTC. This gives the protein CATSKGQTPNEQFF.

The rearrangement joins TRBV25-1 to TRBJ1-2, with D possibly matching TRBD1 (6 bases). Trimming cost V 1 base and J 8 bases, with 11 bases left between them. Germline V lookup: CDR1 MGHDK, CDR2 SYGVNS. The CDR3 totals 13 residues. The DNA of the CDR3 is TGTGCCAGCAGTGAATGGTACAGGGAGGGCTACACCTTC. This codes for CASSEWYREGYTF.

V usage is TRBV7-2 and J usage is TRBJ2-7; 10 bases are shared with TRBD1. Germline V gene sequence: CDR1 SGHTA, CDR2 FQGNSA. The length of the CDR3 is 16 residues. J was trimmed by 6 bases and V by 5 bases; bases with no gene match: 13. CDR3 in amino acids: CASSPRWGQGSIEQYF. CDR3 nucleotide sequence: TGTGCCAGCAGCCCCAGATGGGGACAGGGGTCCATCGAGCAGTACTTC.

The chain joins TRBV20-1 to TRBJ2-3; 11 bases are shared with TRBD2. The DNA matches TRBJ2-7 better at its end, which makes the J call doubtful. The CDR3 contains 14 residues. CDR1 and CDR2 (germline): DFQATT, SNEGSKA (reference sequence). Here the CDR3 DNA reads TGCAGTGCTCGAACACTAGCGGGGGCCTACGAGCAGTACTTC. This encodes CSARTLAGAYEQYF.

This clonotype was found a few times. This chain uses TRBV5-1 with TRBJ2-3, with 8 positions matching TRBD1. Per the germline V gene, CDR1 is SGHRS and CDR2 is YFSETQ. The CDR3 contains 15 residues. The trim removed 4 bases at V and 5 bases at J, leaving 9 bases unmatched. For the CDR3, the DNA is TGCGCCAGCAGCAAGCCGGGACAGGCTGTAGATACGCAGTATTTT. This gives the protein CASSKPGQAVDTQYF.

This rearrangement joins TRBV5-1 to TRBJ2-6, with no clear D. Germline CDR1 SGHRS, CDR2 YFSETQ. With 0 bases removed from V and 4 bases from J, the gap between germline ends came to 8 bases. The CDR3 contains 15 residues. CDR3 residues: CASSLDGPGANVLTF. Written as DNA, the CDR3 is TGCGCCAGCAGCTTGGATGGGCCCGGGGCCAACGTCCTGACTTTC.

This clonotype has more than one count but fewer than ten. The chain employs TRBV20-1 and TRBJ2-7; a possible D gene is TRBD2 (7 bases). The germline V and J ends were trimmed by 7 bases and 0 bases, with 19 bases remaining between them. The CDR3 length is 15 residues. Germline CDR1 and CDR2: DFQATT and SNEGSKA (reference sequence). CDR3 coding DNA: TGCAGTGTGGCAGGTGGGGGGGCGAGCTCCTACGAGCAGTACTTC. Translation gives CSVAGGGASSYEQYF.

The V gene is TRBV2, the J gene TRBJ2-3; TRBD2 might be the D (6 bases). V was clipped by 4 bases and J by 0 bases, with 11 bases between them. Germline-derived CDR1 and CDR2 are SNHLY and FYNNEI. This CDR3 is 15 amino acids long. CDR3 protein: CASSASGLSTDTQYF. For the CDR3, the DNA is TGTGCCAGCAGTGCTTCAGGACTAAGCACAGATACGCAGTATTTT.

This clonotype was seen a handful of times. V is TRBV12-3 or TRBV12-4 and J is TRBJ1-2; D possibly corresponds to TRBD1 (6 bases). The CDR3 extends over 13 amino acids. Trimming shortened V by 5 bases and J by 1 base, and 8 bases separated the two germline ends. The CDR3 bases are TGTGCCAGCAGTACGGACAGTAACTATGGCTACACCTTC. It encodes CASSTDSNYGYTF.

The V and J genes are TRBV30 and TRBJ2-5; no reliable D call. The V and J ends lost 2 bases and 3 bases respectively, with 10 bases between them. CDR3 length: 13 residues. Germline V gene data show CDR1 as GTSNPN and CDR2 as SVGIG (reference sequence). In DNA form, the CDR3 reads TGTGCCTGGAGTACCCAAGGGAAAGAGACCCAGTACTTC. It codes for CAWSTQGKETQYF.

This clonotype was detected a few times. The junction shows a germline mismatch at one end, possibly a read error. The V and J genes are TRBV5-1 and TRBJ2-1; TRBD2 aligns across 11 bases. Germline CDR1 is SGHRS and CDR2 is YFSETQ. The CDR3 contains 16 residues. CDR3 residues: CASSSTSGVSYNEQSF. Here the CDR3 DNA reads TGCGCCAGCAGTTCGACTAGCGGGGTCTCCTACAATGAGCAGTCCTTC.

The V and J genes are TRBV7-6 and TRBJ1-4; 8 positions agree with TRBD1. CDR1 is SGHVS and CDR2 is FNYEAQ in the germline V gene. With 4 bases clipped from V and 4 bases from J, the junction kept 5 bases outside the gene matches. This CDR3 contains 15 residues. CDR3 sequence (DNA): TGTGCCAGCAGCTCCGATGACAGGGGTAATGAAAAACTGTTTTTT. Translating gives CASSSDDRGNEKLFF. The whole variable domain, filled in from reference TRBV7-6 and TRBJ1-4, reads GAGVSQSPRYKVTKRGQDVALRCDPISGHVSLYWYRQALGQGPEFLTYFNYEAQQDKSGLPNDRFSAERPEGSISTLTIQRTEQRDSAMYRCASSSDDRGNEKLFFGSGTQLSVL.

This clonotype was seen a handful of times. V usage is TRBV5-1 and J usage is TRBJ2-3; maybe TRBD1 (5 bases). In germline, CDR1 is SGHRS, CDR2 YFSETQ. The CDR3 extends over 15 amino acids. The germline V and J ends were trimmed by 4 bases and 1 base, with 13 bases remaining between them. The CDR3 reads CASSTRDQGTDTQYF. The CDR3 coding sequence is TGCGCCAGCAGCACCAGGGATCAGGGCACAGATACGCAGTATTTT.

In this sample, this clonotype turned up once. This chain uses TRBV5-1 with TRBJ2-5; no firm D call. Judging by the DNA end, TRBJ2-7 fits better; the J call may be wrong. CDR3 length: 15 residues. Germline CDR1 SGHRS, CDR2 YFSETQ. The CDR3 nucleotides are TGCGCCAGCAGCTTTGGACGGAGTGGGCATTACGAGCAGTACTTC. It encodes CASSFGRSGHYEQYF.

The gene calls are TRBV2 and TRBJ1-6, with D uncertain. The CDR3 loop spans 14 amino acids. V lost 6 bases and J lost 0, with 6 bases in between. Germline CDR1 SNHLY, CDR2 FYNNEI. CDR3 residues: CASRTNSYNSPLHF. Here the CDR3 DNA reads TGTGCCAGCAGGACAAACTCCTATAATTCACCCCTCCACTTT.

The chain couples TRBV27 to TRBJ2-5, with D tentatively TRBD2 (5 bases). The CDR3 totals 11 residues. Trimming took off 5 bases at V and 11 bases at J, with 12 bases between the two ends. CDR1 and CDR2 from the germline V gene are MNHEY and SMNVEV (reference sequence). For the CDR3, the DNA is TGTGCCAGCAGTGCTCTGACTAAGCAGTACTTC. Its translation is CASSALTKQYF.

This clonotype was detected only a few times. This chain connects TRBV20-1 to TRBJ2-7; TRBD2 aligns across 15 bases. The DNA end lines up better with TRBJ2-1; the J call may be wrong. Germline V gives CDR1 DFQATT, CDR2 SNEGSKA (reference sequence). This CDR3 comprises 16 residues. Here the CDR3 DNA reads TGCAGGGGGACTAGCGGGGGGCCGGGAGCTAGGGATGAGCAGTTCTTC. Residues: CRGTSGGPGARDEQFF.

In its sample, this clonotype was seen a few times. The genes are TRBV2 and TRBJ1-6, with D hard to call. Trimming removed 3 bases from V and 10 bases from J, with 4 bases in between. The CDR3 covers 11 residues. Germline V gene lookup returns CDR1 SNHLY and CDR2 FYNNEI. The CDR3 coding sequence is TGTGCCAGCAGTGAGAAATCACCCCTCCACTTT. This sequence encodes CASSEKSPLHF.

This clonotype occurred many times. This chain connects TRBV2 to TRBJ2-1; D is ambiguous. The germline CDR1 and CDR2 sequences are SNHLY and FYNNEI. Trimming removed 7 bases at V and 3 bases at J, with 4 bases between. This CDR3 spans 11 amino acids. The CDR3 nucleotides read TGTGCCAGCACGTACTACAATGAGCAGTTCTTC. As protein: CASTYYNEQFF. Filled out from reference TRBV2 and TRBJ2-1, the complete variable domain reads EPEVTQTPSHQVTQMGQEVILRCVPISNHLYFYWYRQILGQKVEFLVSFYNNEISEKSEIFDDQFSVERPDGSNFTLKIRSTKLEDSAMYFCASTYYNEQFFGPGTRLTVL.

This clonotype was observed a few times. The J gene is TRBJ2-1, the V gene TRBV9; unclear D gene. Between the trimmed V and J ends, which lost 0 bases and 5 bases, there was a span of 9 bases. Germline assignment: CDR1 SGDLS and CDR2 YYNGEE. The CDR3 totals 14 residues. CDR3 sequence: CASSVGGTNNEQFF. CDR3 in DNA: TGTGCCAGCAGCGTAGGGGGTACAAACAATGAGCAGTTCTTC.

This chain joins TRBV6-1 and TRBJ2-5; no definite D call. The last part of the DNA fits TRBJ2-7 better; the J call may be wrong. Per germline, CDR1 MNHNS and CDR2 SASEGT. There are 14 residues in the CDR3. The CDR3, as DNA: TGTGCCAGCAGTGAATTCTTAGACTCCTACGAGCAGTACTTC. It translates to CASSEFLDSYEQYF.